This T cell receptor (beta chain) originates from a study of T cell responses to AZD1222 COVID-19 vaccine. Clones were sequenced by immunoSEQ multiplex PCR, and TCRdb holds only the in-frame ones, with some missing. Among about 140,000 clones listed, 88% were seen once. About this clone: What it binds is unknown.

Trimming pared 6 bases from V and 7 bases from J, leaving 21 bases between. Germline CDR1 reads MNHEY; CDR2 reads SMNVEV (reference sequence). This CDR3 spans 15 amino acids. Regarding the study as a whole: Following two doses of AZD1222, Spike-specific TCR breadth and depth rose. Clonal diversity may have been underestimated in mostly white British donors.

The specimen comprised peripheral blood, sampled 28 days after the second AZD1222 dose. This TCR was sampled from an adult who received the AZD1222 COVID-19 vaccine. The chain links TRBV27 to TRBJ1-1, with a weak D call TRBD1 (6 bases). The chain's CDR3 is CASSKQGPRKLEAFF. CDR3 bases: TGTGCCAGCAGCAAACAGGGTCCCAGGAAGCTTGAAGCTTTCTTT.